This entry lists 28 T cell receptor beta chains sequenced from one sample in a study of T cell changes during pregnancy in multiple sclerosis. Profiled with immunoSEQ multiplex PCR; TCRdb holds only in-frame clones, not every one. Here the sample spans about 80,000 clones, approximately 94% being singletons. The specimen was peripheral blood, collected in the third trimester of pregnancy. All receptors derive from a female donor with multiple sclerosis, enrolled in a pregnancy study.

The rearrangement links TRBV6-5 to TRBJ1-3; D possibly corresponds to TRBD1 (6 bases). Germline lookup yields CDR1 MNHEY and CDR2 SVGAGI. V lost 5 bases to trimming and J lost 3 bases, with 11 bases between them. The CDR3 has 14 residues. The CDR3: CASSTGSSGNTIYF. The CDR3 region has the DNA TGTGCCAGCAGTACAGGGTCTAGTGGAAACACCATATATTTT.

This clone occurred once. The rearrangement joins TRBV5-6 to TRBJ2-5; the D gene is possibly TRBD1 (6 bases). Germline-derived CDR1 and CDR2 are SGHDT and YYEEEE. The V end was cut by 4 bases, the J end by 4 bases, with 20 bases between. The CDR3 sequence is 16 residues long. CDR3 loop: CASSPYGMLQGETQYF. CDR3 DNA sequence: TGTGCCAGCAGCCCGTACGGGATGTTACAGGGAGAGACCCAGTACTTC.

This clone was observed a single time. The J gene is TRBJ2-7, the V gene TRBV27, with TRBD1 identical over 11 bases. Germline CDR1 and CDR2: MNHEY and SMNVEV (reference sequence). Trimming removed 8 bases from V and 4 bases from J; junction bases left unmatched: 10. The CDR3 runs to 15 residues. CDR3 DNA: TGTGCCAGCGCCCAAGGACAGGGGGCGACTTACGAGCAGTACTTC. Its translation: CASAQGQGATYEQYF.

V and J are TRBV5-1 and TRBJ2-7, with D maybe TRBD1 (5 bases). Between the trimmed V and J ends, which lost 3 bases and 1 base, there was a span of 8 bases. This CDR3 has 13 amino acids. Germline-derived CDR1 and CDR2 are SGHRS and YFSETQ. CDR3 region: CASSSTASYEQYF. The CDR3 DNA reads as TGCGCCAGCAGCTCGACAGCTTCCTACGAGCAGTACTTC. The full variable domain, its missing parts supplied by reference TRBV5-1 and TRBJ2-7, is KAGVTQTPRYLIKTRGQQVTLSCSPISGHRSVSWYQQTPGQGLQFLFEYFSETQRNKGNFPGRFSGRQFSNSRSEMNVSTLELGDSALYLCASSSTASYEQYFGPGTRLTVT.

The rearrangement uses TRBV25-1 and TRBJ2-7, with TRBD1 identical over 8 bases. Germline values: CDR1 MGHDK, CDR2 SYGVNS. The CDR3 runs 13 residues. The V and J ends lost 7 bases and 0 bases, in that order; junction bases with no gene match: 2. For the CDR3, the DNA is TGTGCCAGCATACAGGGGGACTCCTACGAGCAGTACTTC. This codes for CASIQGDSYEQYF.

This clone was seen a single time. The rearrangement links TRBV6-6 to TRBJ1-1; D perhaps matches TRBD1 (6 bases). Germline CDR1 is MNHNY and CDR2 is SVGAGI (reference sequence). Trimming stripped 3 bases from V and 0 bases from J, with 14 bases between. CDR3 length: 16 residues. This CDR3 reads CASSYLGHRVNTEAFF. The CDR3 nucleotides are TGTGCCAGCAGTTATCTAGGGCACAGGGTGAACACTGAAGCTTTCTTT.

The rearrangement uses TRBV6-4 and TRBJ1-6; TRBD1 aligns across 8 bases. The CDR3 has 13 amino acids. With V trimmed by 6 bases and J by 7 bases, 2 bases remained unmatched. The germline gives CDR1 MRHNA, CDR2 SNTAGT. The CDR3 region is CASRDRENSPLHF. CDR3 bases: TGTGCCAGCAGGGACAGGGAGAATTCACCCCTCCACTTT.

This clone was detected a few times. The chain employs TRBV15 and TRBJ2-3; perhaps TRBD2 as D (6 bases). V was cut by 5 bases and J by 1 base, with 13 bases left in between. The CDR3 runs 15 residues. Looked up from germline, CDR1 is LNHNV and CDR2 is YYDKDF (reference sequence). DNA for the CDR3: TGTGCCACCAGCCTAAGTTCGGGGGGCACAGATACGCAGTATTTT. Translation gives CATSLSSGGTDTQYF.

The V call is TRBV4-1, the J call TRBJ1-3; maybe TRBD1 (6 bases). V was clipped by 3 bases and J by 4 bases, with 16 bases between them. From germline, CDR1 is MGHRA and CDR2 YSYEKL. CDR3 length equals 16 residues. The CDR3, as DNA: TGCGCCAGCAGCCATACCGAAGGGGGGGTCGGAAACACCATATATTTT. This gives the protein CASSHTEGGVGNTIYF.

This clone has a single count. The chain combines TRBV6-6 with TRBJ1-1; no firm D call. CDR1 is MNHNY and CDR2 is SVGAGI in the germline V gene (reference sequence). V lost 7 bases and J lost 0, with 6 bases in between. The CDR3 runs 12 residues. The CDR3 reads CASTKLNTEAFF. The CDR3 coding sequence is TGTGCCAGCACTAAACTGAACACTGAAGCTTTCTTT.

This clone turned up a few times. CDR3 nucleotides: TGTGCCAGCAGTGCTCAGCGCTCTGGGGCCAACGTCCTGACTTTC. It is translated as CASSAQRSGANVLTF. This chain uses TRBV6-1 with TRBJ2-6; D uncertain. Germline CDR1 reads MNHNS; CDR2 reads SASEGT. With 4 bases removed from V and 0 bases from J, the gap between germline ends came to 7 bases. CDR3 length equals 15 residues.

The chain employs TRBV6-5 and TRBJ2-3, with 10 nucleotides matching TRBD1. This CDR3 contains 15 residues. V dropped 5 bases and J dropped 2; count of bases not matched to a gene: 4. Germline CDR1 is MNHEY and CDR2 is SVGAGI. In nucleotides, the CDR3 is TGTGCCAGCAGTGGACAGGGGGGTTTCACAGATACGCAGTATTTT. Protein: CASSGQGGFTDTQYF.

The chain has TRBV5-1 and TRBJ1-1, with D tentatively TRBD1 (5 bases). The CDR3 sequence is 16 residues long. V shed 0 bases and J shed 0 bases, with 12 bases lying between them. Germline values: CDR1 SGHRS, CDR2 YFSETQ. DNA of the CDR3: TGCGCCAGCAGCTTGGAGGGGACTACCATGAACACTGAAGCTTTCTTT. Protein product: CASSLEGTTMNTEAFF.

This chain joins TRBV2 and TRBJ1-2; the match to TRBD1 covers 7 bases. V trimming: 6 bases; J trimming: 0 bases; junction bases outside the gene matches: 7. The CDR3 consists of 15 residues. Per germline, CDR1 SNHLY and CDR2 FYNNEI. CDR3 in amino acids: CASRKGGGSNYGYTF. CDR3 in DNA: TGTGCCAGCAGAAAAGGGGGCGGCTCTAACTATGGCTACACCTTC.

This chain links TRBV9 with TRBJ1-6, with D unclear. This CDR3 has 13 amino acids. V dropped 3 bases and J dropped 10 bases, with 11 bases sitting between them. Germline-derived CDR1 and CDR2 are SGDLS and YYNGEE. This CDR3 is CASSANWASPLHF. The CDR3 nucleotides are TGTGCCAGCAGCGCCAATTGGGCCTCACCCCTCCACTTT.

This chain joins TRBV7-8 and TRBJ2-3, with 8 nucleotides matching TRBD2. Germline V gene sequence: CDR1 SGHVS, CDR2 FQNEAQ. The V segment lost 0 bases and the J segment 3 bases; nucleotides outside the gene matches: 8. This CDR3 has 17 amino acids. CDR3 DNA: TGTGCCAGCAGCTTAGCGTTATCGGGGGGGCAGACAGATACGCAGTATTTT. Residues: CASSLALSGGQTDTQYF. Using reference TRBV7-8 and TRBJ2-3 for the parts outside the CDR3, the full variable domain is GAGVSQSPRYKVAKRGQDVALRCDPISGHVSLFWYQQALGQGPEFLTYFQNEAQLDKSGLPSDRFFAERPEGSVSTLKIQRTQQEDSAVYLCASSLALSGGQTDTQYFGPGTRLTVL.

This sequence joins TRBV7-6 and TRBJ2-5; D perhaps matches TRBD1 (5 bases). Trimming stripped 5 bases from V and 3 bases from J, with 13 bases between. Germline V lookup: CDR1 SGHVS, CDR2 FNYEAQ. The CDR3 loop spans 14 amino acids. The CDR3 region is CASSLGGAEETQYF. The CDR3 DNA is TGTGCCAGCAGCCTGGGTGGGGCGGAAGAGACCCAGTACTTC. The whole variable domain, filled in from reference TRBV7-6 and TRBJ2-5, reads GAGVSQSPRYKVTKRGQDVALRCDPISGHVSLYWYRQALGQGPEFLTYFNYEAQQDKSGLPNDRFSAERPEGSISTLTIQRTEQRDSAMYRCASSLGGAEETQYFGPGTRLLVL.

The V gene is TRBV30, the J gene TRBJ2-5; possibly TRBD1 for D (6 bases). Germline CDR1 and CDR2: GTSNPN and SVGIG (reference sequence). With 3 bases removed from V and 5 bases from J, the gap between germline ends came to 10 bases. The CDR3 sequence is 12 residues long. CDR3 protein: CAWRPGVETQYF. CDR3 nucleotides: TGTGCCTGGAGGCCAGGGGTGGAGACCCAGTACTTC.

The rearrangement uses TRBV15 and TRBJ1-2, with 7 bases lining up with TRBD1. CDR3 length: 14 residues. Trimming took 0 bases from V and 7 from J; bases not matched to a gene: 5. The germline V gene encodes CDR1 LNHNV and CDR2 YYDKDF (reference sequence). CDR3 sequence reads: CATSRDDRVGGYTF. The CDR3 DNA is TGTGCCACCAGCAGAGACGACAGGGTCGGTGGCTACACCTTC.

V and J are TRBV18 and TRBJ2-3, with D tentatively TRBD1 (6 bases). Deletions cut 3 bases from V and 5 bases from J, with 9 bases between. CDR1 KGHSH and CDR2 LQKENI come from the germline V gene. The CDR3 is 13 amino acids. CDR3 nucleotides: TGTGCCAGCTCACCGGGGGCTTTAGATACGCAGTATTTT. Residues: CASSPGALDTQYF. Full variable domain (outside the CDR3, taken from reference TRBV18 and TRBJ2-3): NAGVMQNPRHLVRRRGQEARLRCSPMKGHSHVYWYRQLPEEGLKFMVYLQKENIIDESGMPKERFSAEFPKEGPSILRIQQVVRGDSAAYFCASSPGALDTQYFGPGTRLTVL.

This chain connects TRBV18 to TRBJ2-3; 8 nucleotides line up with TRBD1. Losses at the gene ends were 3 bases for V and 3 bases for J; bases not matched to a gene: 2. CDR3 length: 14 residues. The germline CDR1 and CDR2 sequences are KGHSH and LQKENI. CDR3 region: CASSPNRGTDTQYF. Written as DNA, the CDR3 is TGTGCCAGCTCACCGAACAGGGGGACAGATACGCAGTATTTT.

In its sample, this clone was seen a few times. J is TRBJ2-1 and V is TRBV7-9; D might be TRBD2 (6 bases). The CDR3 loop spans 15 amino acids. In germline, CDR1 is SEHNR, CDR2 FQNEAQ (reference sequence). Trimming stripped 5 bases from V and 7 bases from J, with 18 bases between. The chain's CDR3 is CASSGPGLSSNEQFF. CDR3 bases: TGTGCCAGCAGCGGCCCGGGACTCTCCTCGAATGAGCAGTTCTTC.

This chain connects TRBV7-8 to TRBJ1-6; D gene uncertain. CDR1 is SGHVS, CDR2 FQNEAQ, per germline. Trimming took off 2 bases at V and 7 bases at J, with 18 bases between the two ends. This CDR3 spans 17 amino acids. This chain's CDR3 is CASSLFSGGRLNSPLHF. CDR3 nucleotide sequence: TGTGCCAGCAGCTTATTTTCGGGCGGGCGACTAAATTCACCCCTCCACTTT.

The chain recombines TRBV7-9 with TRBJ2-7; possibly TRBD2 for D (6 bases). Germline V gene data show CDR1 as SEHNR and CDR2 as FQNEAQ (reference sequence). Trimming left V 10 bases short and J 5 bases short, with 18 bases between. The CDR3 is made up of 13 amino acids. In nucleotides, the CDR3 is TGTGCCACCGCAGCCAGGCGGGGCCACGAGCAGTACTTC. This codes for CATAARRGHEQYF. The entire variable domain, with the rest obtained from reference TRBV7-9 and TRBJ2-7, is as follows: DTGVSQNPRHKITKRGQNVTFRCDPISEHNRLYWYRQTLGQGPEFLTYFQNEAQLEKSRLLSDRFSAERPKGSFSTLEIQRTEQGDSAMYLCATAARRGHEQYFGPGTRLTVT.

The V and J genes are TRBV19 and TRBJ2-3, with 7 bases that match TRBD1. V lost 2 bases to trimming and J lost 4 bases; unmatched junction nucleotides: 3. Germline assignment: CDR1 LNHDA and CDR2 SQIVND (reference sequence). CDR3 length equals 14 residues. The CDR3 nucleotides read TGTGCCAGTAGTATAAGTCAGGGGGCAGATACGCAGTATTTT. The encoded protein is CASSISQGADTQYF.

The chain joins TRBV6-4 to TRBJ2-3, with D possibly TRBD2 on 5 matching bases. CDR3 length: 15 amino acids. Trimming left V 3 bases short and J 2 bases short, with 12 bases between. Per germline, CDR1 MRHNA and CDR2 SNTAGT. CDR3 sequence (DNA): TGTGCCAGCAGTGAACGGGGTGGGCTCACAGATACGCAGTATTTT. Amino acid sequence: CASSERGGLTDTQYF.

The chain uses TRBV5-5 and TRBJ2-7; TRBD1 is a possible D gene (5 bases). CDR3 length equals 16 residues. Germline CDR1 SGHKS, CDR2 YYEKEE (reference sequence). Trimming stripped 4 bases from V and 3 bases from J, with 20 bases between. The CDR3 nucleotides are TGTGCCAGCAGCCCACCCCTGGGCAGGACAAACTACGAGCAGTACTTC. It yields the protein CASSPPLGRTNYEQYF. Full variable domain (rest looked up from reference TRBV5-5 and TRBJ2-7): DAGVTQSPTHLIKTRGQQVTLRCSPISGHKSVSWYQQVLGQGPQFIFQYYEKEERGRGNFPDRFSARQFPNYSSELNVNALLLGDSALYLCASSPPLGRTNYEQYFGPGTRLTVT.

The gene calls are TRBV4-1 and TRBJ2-7, with 8 bases matching TRBD2. The trim removed 0 bases at V and 2 bases at J, leaving 9 bases unmatched. Looked up from germline, CDR1 is MGHRA and CDR2 is YSYEKL. This CDR3 comprises 17 residues. The CDR3 reads CASSQESLRGATYEQYF. The CDR3 DNA follows: TGCGCCAGCAGCCAAGAAAGTTTGCGGGGGGCTACCTACGAGCAGTACTTC.